The entry below gives a single T cell receptor beta chain sequence along with its context. Its antigen is not identified. The CDR3 loop spans 14 amino acids. The V gene's germline CDR1 is SQVTM and CDR2 ANQGSEA. Deletions cut 1 base from V and 2 bases from J, with 12 bases between. This entry comes from a study of post-analysis software for immune sequencing data. On the study more broadly: As for disease course, relapsing-remitting, secondary progressive and progressive-relapsing multiple sclerosis were all included.

The study, taken as a whole, reports: By F measure, strong co-clustering occurred among samples prepared in the same batch. For normalized Chao1 diversity, multiple sclerosis patients scored significantly lower than controls did. In patients, TRBV5-6, TRBV5-1 and TRBV20-1 belonged to 4 or 5 TRBV segments found more frequently than in controls.

The authors incorporated unique molecular identifiers into the TCR beta cDNA libraries. Via MiXCR, TCRdb re-called the PCR reads, giving one row per CDR3 protein. The sample yields some 690,000 distinct CDR3 sequences, 55% to 60% seen once. Sequencing was performed on blood. The clonotype comes from a girl aged 2 to 10 with multiple sclerosis. This rearrangement joins TRBV29-1 to TRBJ2-7; the D call may be TRBD1 or TRBD2 (5 bases each). As DNA, the CDR3 is TGCAGCGTTGAAGGGGGGAGCGGCCCCTACGAGCAGTACTTC. Its protein is CSVEGGSGPYEQYF.